The TCR beta chain under discussion was sequenced for a study of OX40 agonist ivuxolimab in advanced cancers. Study summary: Three partial responders included one hepatocellular carcinoma patient and two cutaneous melanoma patients.

The investigators sampled blood at baseline, at cycle 4 day 1, and at cycle 7 day 1. The study's findings and limits: Average numbers of expanded clones were greater in CD8+ T cells than in CD4+.

In this sample, this clone turned up once. As yet, its antigen is unknown. The data were produced by immunoSEQ multiplex PCR, yet TCRdb's version contains in-frame clones alone and is incomplete. This table has 70,000 to 85,000 clones, approximately 86% appearing once. Germline CDR1 is MNHEY and CDR2 is SVGAGI. V dropped 10 bases and J dropped 0; count of bases not matched to a gene: 4. The CDR3 loop spans 13 amino acids. This sequence was found in an adult with an advanced solid tumor such as melanoma, head and neck, liver or kidney cancer. Specimen: CD4+ or CD8+ T cells sorted from blood, collected in a trial of the OX40 agonist ivuxolimab. The V call is TRBV6-5, the J call TRBJ2-3, with 7 bases fitting TRBD1. The CDR3 nucleotides read TGTGCCATCCGGGACAGTAGCACAGATACGCAGTATTTT. Its translation: CAIRDSSTDTQYF.